This TCR beta chain was sequenced for a study of cytomegalovirus exposure and HLA in healthy donors. About the study: Early release data held some 79 million unique TCRs from HLA-typed donors. Study-wide results and caveats: Most TCRs appeared rarely, but some public TCRs recurred in many donors. It was reported that the classifier diagnosed cytomegalovirus status with high specificity and sensitivity in both the original and validation cohorts.

The V gene's germline CDR1 is LNHNV and CDR2 YYDKDF (reference sequence). The J segment lost 3 bases and the V segment lost 1 base, leaving 4 bases of the junction unmatched. The CDR3 consists of 15 residues. About this clone itself: Its antigen remains unidentified.

The PCR employed 60 Vbeta primers together with 13 Jbeta primers. Assay: immunoSEQ multiplex PCR; the TCRdb copy retains only in-frame clones and omits some. The sample holds 150,000 to 200,000 clones, around 80% seen once. V is TRBV15 and J is TRBJ2-7, with TRBD1 identical over 9 bases. The source material was PBMCs. This clonotype originated in a woman under 40 in good health and CMV-seropositive. CDR3 sequence reads: CATSRVGQGVYEQYF. The DNA of the CDR3 is TGTGCCACCAGCAGAGTGGGACAGGGTGTCTACGAGCAGTACTTC. Combining the CDR3 with reference TRBV15 and TRBJ2-7 gives the whole variable domain DAMVIQNPRYQVTQFGKPVTLSCSQTLNHNVMYWYQQKSSQAPKLLFHYYDKDFNNEADTPDNFQSRRPNTSFCFLDIRSPGLGDTAMYLCATSRVGQGVYEQYFGPGTRLTVT.